A single sample gave rise to the 21 T cell receptor beta chains below, sequenced in a study of OX40 agonist ivuxolimab in advanced cancers. The data were produced by immunoSEQ multiplex PCR, yet TCRdb's version contains in-frame clones alone and is incomplete. The repertoire holds tens of thousands of clones, with roughly 82% as singletons. The sample consisted of CD4+ or CD8+ T cells sorted from blood, taken in a trial of the OX40 agonist ivuxolimab. These receptors were collected from an adult with an advanced solid tumor such as melanoma, head and neck, liver or kidney cancer.

This sequence joins TRBV18 and TRBJ1-3; D may be TRBD1 (5 bases). V was pared by 3 bases and J by 0 bases, with 15 bases between. CDR3 size: 17 residues. Germline CDR1 KGHSH, CDR2 LQKENI. CDR3 nucleotide sequence: TGTGCCAGCTCACCCTCGGGGACGGCGAGCTCTGGAAACACCATATATTTT. Translation gives CASSPSGTASSGNTIYF.

The rearrangement uses TRBV28 and TRBJ1-1; D uncertain. The ends were cut back, 5 bases at V and 4 bases at J, with 2 bases in the middle. Germline loops: CDR1 MDHEN, CDR2 SYDVKM. The CDR3 extends over 10 amino acids. The CDR3 DNA sequence: TGTGCCAGCAGTCGCACTGAAGCTTTCTTT. Encoded protein: CASSRTEAFF. The entire variable domain, with the rest obtained from reference TRBV28 and TRBJ1-1, is as follows: DVKVTQSSRYLVKRTGEKVFLECVQDMDHENMFWYRQDPGLGLRLIYFSYDVKMKEKGDIPEGYSVSREKKERFSLILESASTNQTSMYLCASSRTEAFFGQGTRLTVV.

V is TRBV11-2 and J is TRBJ1-1; possible D gene TRBD1, 6 bases. This CDR3 region has 16 residues. V gave up 8 bases and J gave up 0 bases, with 19 bases separating them. Germline CDR1 SGHAT, CDR2 FQNNGV. The CDR3 DNA is TGTGCCAGCGCAAGAGGGGGGCCCTCTGTGAACACTGAAGCTTTCTTT. It codes for CASARGGPSVNTEAFF.

The V call is TRBV27, the J call TRBJ2-1; 9 nucleotides agree with TRBD1. This CDR3 spans 14 amino acids. Germline V gene lookup returns CDR1 MNHEY and CDR2 SMNVEV (reference sequence). The ends lost 7 bases at V and 4 bases at J; junction bases unmatched: 5. The CDR3 region has the DNA TGTGCCAGCACCCCGGGACAGGGTTACAATGAGCAGTTCTTC. Its translation is CASTPGQGYNEQFF.

The chain links TRBV11-3 to TRBJ2-1; TRBD2 matches at 10 bases. After removal of 0 bases from V and 9 bases from J, the junction contained 8 bases not matched to a gene. The CDR3 has 16 residues. Germline values: CDR1 SGHNT, CDR2 YENEEA. Written as DNA, the CDR3 is TGTGCCAGCAGCTTAGATCGGCTAGCGGGGGATGGTGAGCAGTTCTTC. It is translated as CASSLDRLAGDGEQFF.

The chain carries TRBV11-1 and TRBJ1-2; TRBD1 matches at 7 bases. The CDR3 has 11 residues. The germline CDR1 and CDR2 sequences are SGHAT and FQDESV (reference sequence). Unmatched junction bases numbered 7, after V lost 5 bases and J lost 13 bases. CDR3 sequence reads: CASSVTGPLTF. CDR3 in DNA: TGTGCCAGCAGCGTGACAGGGCCACTCACCTTC.

The rearrangement joins TRBV29-1 to TRBJ2-4, with a possible D match to TRBD2 (5 bases). V was pared by 7 bases and J by 0 bases, with 13 bases between. The CDR3 has 14 amino acids. Germline values: CDR1 SQVTM, CDR2 ANQGSEA. CDR3 in amino acids: CSARETLAKNIQYF. In DNA, the CDR3 is TGCAGCGCTCGGGAAACTCTAGCCAAAAACATTCAGTACTTC.

V usage is TRBV11-3 and J usage is TRBJ1-1, with D perhaps TRBD1 (6 bases). There are 13 residues in the CDR3. V lost 1 base, J lost 5 bases, and 8 bases lay in between. The germline V gene has CDR1 SGHNT and CDR2 YENEEA. The CDR3, as DNA: TGTGCCAGCAGCTTAGGGGGGCAGACTGAAGCTTTCTTT. As protein: CASSLGGQTEAFF.

This clone was seen a few times. The rearrangement uses TRBV19 and TRBJ1-2, with D hard to call. The CDR3 sequence is 13 residues long. The V gene lost 6 bases and the J gene lost 5 bases, with 13 bases spanning the gap. In germline, CDR1 is LNHDA, CDR2 SQIVND (reference sequence). The CDR3 DNA reads TGTGCCAGTAGCAAGGAGGCGGTGTATGGCTACACCTTC. The encoded protein is CASSKEAVYGYTF.

The gene calls are TRBV5-5 and TRBJ1-4; D is unresolved. This CDR3 region has 14 residues. The germline V gene encodes CDR1 SGHKS and CDR2 YYEKEE (reference sequence). The germline V and J ends were trimmed by 1 base and 5 bases, with 9 bases remaining between them. The chain's CDR3 is CASSLWRVNEKLFF. The DNA for the CDR3 is TGTGCCAGCAGCTTGTGGCGGGTCAATGAAAAACTGTTTTTT.

The chain joins TRBV11-1 to TRBJ1-1, with D uncertain. Germline lookup yields CDR1 SGHAT and CDR2 FQDESV (reference sequence). V was pared by 3 bases and J by 5 bases, with 16 bases between. This CDR3 spans 15 amino acids. CDR3 sequence: CASSLRGAGMTEAFF. CDR3 coding DNA: TGTGCCAGCAGCTTGCGGGGAGCAGGCATGACTGAAGCTTTCTTT.

The chain employs TRBV19 and TRBJ2-2, with 14 bases aligning to TRBD2. Germline lookup yields CDR1 LNHDA and CDR2 SQIVND (reference sequence). The V and J ends lost 5 bases and 1 base, in that order; junction bases with no gene match: 3. The CDR3 has 17 residues. The CDR3 region has the DNA TGTGCCAGTAGTCGTGGACTAGCGGGGGGGAACACCGGGGAGCTGTTTTTT. It is translated as CASSRGLAGGNTGELFF.

This rearrangement joins TRBV5-1 to TRBJ2-4; 8 positions agree with TRBD1. Unmatched junction bases numbered 0, after V lost 0 bases and J lost 7 bases. In germline, CDR1 is SGHRS, CDR2 YFSETQ. This CDR3 has 13 amino acids. This CDR3 reads CASSLGTGNIQYF. Here the CDR3 DNA reads TGCGCCAGCAGCTTGGGGACAGGGAACATTCAGTACTTC. The whole variable domain, remainder taken from reference TRBV5-1 and TRBJ2-4, is KAGVTQTPRYLIKTRGQQVTLSCSPISGHRSVSWYQQTPGQGLQFLFEYFSETQRNKGNFPGRFSGRQFSNSRSEMNVSTLELGDSALYLCASSLGTGNIQYFGAGTRLSVL.

The chain couples TRBV4-1 to TRBJ1-5; 7 nucleotides match TRBD1. The ends lost 0 bases at V and 7 bases at J; junction bases unmatched: 6. Germline V gene data show CDR1 as MGHRA and CDR2 as YSYEKL. This CDR3 contains 15 residues. The CDR3 DNA follows: TGCGCCAGCAGCCAAGACGACAGGGCTGAACAGCCCCAGCATTTT. It codes for CASSQDDRAEQPQHF.

The chain recombines TRBV18 with TRBJ2-5, with D possibly being TRBD1 (6 bases). The CDR3 length is 16 residues. Germline V gives CDR1 KGHSH, CDR2 LQKENI. Trimming shortened V by 2 bases and J by 1 base, and 14 bases separated the two germline ends. Here the CDR3 DNA reads TGTGCCAGCTCACCAACCGTGGACAGCCTCCAAGAGACCCAGTACTTC. Its translation is CASSPTVDSLQETQYF.

The rearrangement links TRBV2 to TRBJ2-1, with 7 positions matching TRBD2. The trim removed 6 bases at V and 5 bases at J, leaving 4 bases unmatched. This CDR3 spans 13 amino acids. Germline CDR1 reads SNHLY; CDR2 reads FYNNEI. CDR3 DNA sequence: TGTGCCAGCAGGCCGGGGGGAAACAATGAGCAGTTCTTC. This translates into CASRPGGNNEQFF.

V is TRBV9 and J is TRBJ1-5, with D possibly TRBD1 on 5 matching bases. Germline lookup yields CDR1 SGDLS and CDR2 YYNGEE. Deletions cut 3 bases from V and 6 bases from J, with 13 bases between. CDR3 size: 14 residues. The CDR3: CASSGWGTSQPQHF. CDR3 DNA: TGTGCCAGCAGCGGTTGGGGGACCAGTCAGCCCCAGCATTTT.

The CDR3 loop is CASSHGSGRAETQYF. In nucleotides, the CDR3 is TGTGCCAGCAGCCACGGTAGCGGGAGGGCTGAGACCCAGTACTTC. The chain couples TRBV7-3 to TRBJ2-5; the match to TRBD2 covers 11 bases. The CDR3 is 15 amino acids. Trimming cost V 5 bases and J 5 bases; bases outside gene matches: 7. The germline gives CDR1 SGHTA, CDR2 FQGTGA.

The chain uses TRBV12-5 and TRBJ2-7; TRBD1 is a possible D gene (6 bases). Deletions cut 5 bases from V and 6 bases from J, with 14 bases between. The CDR3 runs 13 residues. The V gene's germline CDR1 is LGHNT and CDR2 FRNRAP. The CDR3 DNA is TGTGCTAGTGGTACAGGGTTTTTTGGCGAGCAGTACTTC. It translates to CASGTGFFGEQYF.

The CDR3 DNA reads as TGTGCCAGCAGCCCCTCGAACTATGGCTACACCTTC. It codes for CASSPSNYGYTF. The chain has TRBV7-9 and TRBJ1-2; the D is unclear. There are 12 residues in the CDR3. V was pared by 5 bases and J by 2 bases, with 6 bases between. Germline V gives CDR1 SEHNR, CDR2 FQNEAQ (reference sequence).

The rearrangement links TRBV18 to TRBJ1-2; 7 nucleotides match TRBD1. The ends lost 3 bases at V and 8 bases at J; junction bases unmatched: 9. The CDR3 is 14 amino acids. Germline V gene lookup returns CDR1 KGHSH and CDR2 LQKENI. CDR3 DNA: TGTGCCAGCTCACCCCAAGACAGGGCTGGAGGCTACACCTTC. This codes for CASSPQDRAGGYTF.